This TCR beta chain was profiled in a study of identifying expanded T cells in peripheral blood. This clone turned up a few times. Collection occurred without any documented infections or immune events in donors. Clones were read by immunoSEQ multiplex PCR, and TCRdb kept only the in-frame ones, dropping some. The sample contains 45,000 to 65,000 clones, 65% to 90% of which appear only once. V lost 6 bases and J lost 3; bases outside the gene matches: 6. Germline CDR1 LNHDA, CDR2 SQIVND (reference sequence). The CDR3 spans 14 residues. This receptor was obtained from a person aged 18 to 75 in good health. The genes are TRBV19 and TRBJ1-1; the match to TRBD1 covers 8 bases. The sample consisted of blood. The CDR3 sequence is CASSRTGSDTEAFF. The CDR3 bases are TGTGCCAGTAGCCGGACAGGGTCGGACACTGAAGCTTTCTTT.